This is a list of T cell receptor beta chains from one sample in a study of control samples from healthy donors and cancer patients. Sequenced by immunoSEQ multiplex PCR; TCRdb stores in-frame clones only, minus some. This table holds some 82,000 clones, 80% to 90% found once. The specimen was PBMCs. These TCRs come from a man aged 55 to 70 with head and neck cancer. The CDR3 runs from the conserved cysteine through the conserved F or W. A D gene is named only where the DNA matches it firmly. For some rows the clone size is stated as once, few or many, or as a class when expanded; others skip it.

>TRBV11-2|.|.|TRBJ2-1
TGTGCCAGCAGCTTAGGCCGACCCCATGAGCAGTTCTTC
CASSLGRPHEQFF
>TRBV29-1|.|.|TRBJ2-7
TGCAGCGTGGAACAACTAGGTTTCCGCGAGCAGTACTTC
CSVEQLGFREQYF
>TRBV6-5|.|.|TRBJ2-5
TGTGCCAGCAGCCTTATTAGACAAGAGACCCAGTACTTC
CASSLIRQETQYF
>TRBV3-1/TRBV3-2|few|.|TRBJ1-2
TGTGCCAGCAGCCTATGGGACAAATCTAACTATGGCTACACCTTC
CASSLWDKSNYGYTF
>TRBV27|.|TRBD1|TRBJ2-7
TGTGCCAGCAGTTTAACACCGGGACAGAACTACGAGCAGTACTTC
CASSLTPGQNYEQYF
>TRBV11-2|.|.|TRBJ2-2
TGTGCCAGCACTTTCAATATGGGGAGCGCCGGGGAGCTGTTTTTT
CASTFNMGSAGELFF
>TRBV5-4|.|TRBD2|TRBJ2-7
TGTGCCAGCAGCACAGGACTAGCGGTTGGCTACGAGCAGTACTTC
CASSTGLAVGYEQYF
>TRBV10-3|.|.|TRBJ2-1
TGTGCCATCAGTGAGGCCTCGGTGTCCAATGAGCAGTTCTTC
CAISEASVSNEQFF
>TRBV3-1/TRBV3-2|.|TRBD1|TRBJ2-7
TGTGCCAGCAGCTTACAGGGGGCCTACGAGCAGTACTTC
CASSLQGAYEQYF
>TRBV30|.|TRBD1|TRBJ1-4
TGTGCCTGGAGTGGGCTGACAGGGGGTTTTGAAAAACTGTTTTTT
CAWSGLTGGFEKLFF
>TRBV30|few|.|TRBJ2-3
TGTGCCTGGAGTACCACAGATACGCAGTATTTT
CAWSTTDTQYF
>TRBV7-6|few|.|TRBJ1-1
TGTGCCGTAAGGACAAATACTGAAGCTTTCTTT
CAVRTNTEAFF
>TRBV18|.|.|TRBJ2-3
TGTGCCAGCTCACCAGTTGCTAGTGGAGGCACAGATACGCAGTATTTT
CASSPVASGGTDTQYF
>TRBV18|.|.|TRBJ2-3
TGTGCCAGCTCACCACCGGCAGGGGATACGCAGTATTTT
CASSPPAGDTQYF
>TRBV6-6|.|.|TRBJ2-1
TGTGCCAGCAGTTCCCCGCAGGGGGGGTCCAATGAGCAGTTCTTC
CASSSPQGGSNEQFF
>TRBV7-2|.|TRBD2|TRBJ2-3
TGTGCCAGCCTCGGGACTAGAGACACAGATACGCAGTATTTT
CASLGTRDTDTQYF
>TRBV18|.|.|TRBJ1-6
TGTGCCAGCTCACCCAGACAGGCGGATAATTCACCCCTCCACTTT
CASSPRQADNSPLHF
>TRBV18|.|TRBD1|TRBJ1-1
TGTGCCAGCTCGCTTCAGGGGGCACGGACTGAAGCTTTCTTT
CASSLQGARTEAFF
>TRBV7-9|.|TRBD1|TRBJ1-1
TGTGCCAGCAGCCAGGAGGGGACAGCTACTGAAGCTTTCTTT
CASSQEGTATEAFF
>TRBV21-1|.|.|TRBJ2-1
TGTGCCAGCAGCAGCCCCGGAGGGTTGAGGCCCGATGAGCAGTTCTTC
CASSSPGGLRPDEQFF
>TRBV27|.|TRBD1|TRBJ2-1
TGTGCCAGCAGGAAAGAACGGGTGCTGGGCAGGGGGCTATGGGATGAGCAGTTCTTC
CASRKERVLGRGLWDEQFF
>TRBV6-5|once|.|TRBJ1-3
TGTGCCAGCAGTTTCCAAGGACAAGCCGGCCGGGACACCATATATTTT
CASSFQGQAGRDTIYF
>TRBV7-6|few|.|TRBJ2-7
TGTGCCAGCAGCTTAGGGGGCGGGAATTACGAGCAGTACTTC
CASSLGGGNYEQYF
>TRBV5-1|.|.|TRBJ2-1
TGCGCCAGCGGCCGGGGCGGGACCTACAATGAGCAGTTCTTC
CASGRGGTYNEQFF
>TRBV12-5|.|TRBD2|TRBJ2-1
TGTGCTAGTAAGCAGCGGGAGACATACAATGAGCAGTTCTTC
CASKQRETYNEQFF
>TRBV19|.|TRBD1|TRBJ2-7
TGTGCCAGTAGTACCGGGACAGGGGGATACTACGAGCAGTACTTC
CASSTGTGGYYEQYF
>TRBV24-1|.|.|TRBJ2-3
TGTGCCACCAGCTCCAGGGTGAACACAGATACGCAGTATTTT
CATSSRVNTDTQYF
>TRBV12-2|.|.|TRBJ2-7
TGTGCAAGTCGATACCACCGGACTAGATCCTTCTACGAGCAGTACTTC
CASRYHRTRSFYEQYF
>TRBV10-1|few|.|TRBJ2-5
TGCGCCAGCGGGACTTCTAGGTCCGGAGAGACCCAGTACTTC
CASGTSRSGETQYF
>TRBV5-1|.|TRBD2|TRBJ2-7
TGCGCCAGCAGGACTAGCGGGAACTACGAGCAGTACTTC
CASRTSGNYEQYF
>TRBV10-1|.|TRBD1|TRBJ2-2
TGCGCCAGCAGCGTCACAGGGGACCCCACCGGGGAGCTGTTTTTT
CASSVTGDPTGELFF
>TRBV7-9|few|TRBD2|TRBJ2-5
TGTGCCAGCAGCCCCGGGACTAGCGGGTCACAAGAGACCCAGTACTTC
CASSPGTSGSQETQYF
>TRBV15|once|TRBD2|TRBJ2-3
TGTGCCACCAGCAGGGGGACTAGCAGCACAGATACGCAGTATTTT
CATSRGTSSTDTQYF
>TRBV10-3|.|.|TRBJ1-1
TGTGCCAGCGGTAGGACCTTGAACACTGAAGCTTTCTTT
CASGRTLNTEAFF
>TRBV6-5|.|.|TRBJ2-1
TGTGCCAGCAGTTACTCACGGAGCTCCTACAATGAGCAGTTCTTC
CASSYSRSSYNEQFF
>TRBV11-3|.|TRBD2|TRBJ2-3
TGTGCCAGCAGCTCCGGGACTAGCGGAGGGGGCACAGATACGCAGTATTTT
CASSSGTSGGGTDTQYF
>TRBV11-2|.|.|TRBJ2-5
TGTGCCAGCACGCTAGGGGGGGGACTACAAGAGACCCAGTACTTC
CASTLGGGLQETQYF
>TRBV7-9|.|.|TRBJ1-4
TGTGCCAGCAGCCCCCCCCAGGAAACCGCAACTAATGAAAAACTGTTTTTT
CASSPPQETATNEKLFF
>TRBV5-1|.|TRBD2|TRBJ2-7
TGCGCCAGCAGCCCCGGGGAGGGGCAGTACTTC
CASSPGEGQYF
>TRBV5-1|.|TRBD1|TRBJ2-7
TGCGCCAGCAGCTTGGAACCGGGACAGGGCGGCGAGCAGTACTTC
CASSLEPGQGGEQYF
>TRBV5-1|.|TRBD2|TRBJ2-7
TGCGCCAGCAGCTTGGCCGGGGCTAGCGGGTCCTACGAGCAGTACTTC
CASSLAGASGSYEQYF
>TRBV6-1|.|TRBD1|TRBJ2-7
TGTGCCAGCAGTGCCGGGACAGGGGGTCTCAGAGGCTACTACGAGCAGTACTTC
CASSAGTGGLRGYYEQYF
>TRBV24-1|.|.|TRBJ2-3
TGTGCCACCGGGGGGAACTTCGGCACAGATACGCAGTATTTT
CATGGNFGTDTQYF
>TRBV5-4|.|.|TRBJ1-2
TGTGCCAGCAGCTTTTACAGCGGGATCTATGGCTACACCTTC
CASSFYSGIYGYTF
>TRBV18|.|TRBD1|TRBJ1-2
TGTGCCAGCTCACCCCGGCACGGACAGGGGACATATGGCTACACCTTC
CASSPRHGQGTYGYTF
>TRBV5-5|.|.|TRBJ1-2
TGTGCCAGCAGCGCGAATCGGGCCGGCTATGGCTACACCTTC
CASSANRAGYGYTF
>TRBV10-2|.|.|TRBJ1-6
TGCGCCAGCAGTGTTCTCCAAGGGGCGGATTCACCCCTCCACTTT
CASSVLQGADSPLHF
>TRBV14|.|.|TRBJ2-7
TGTGCCAGCAGCCAAGATATGCAGATCTACGAGCAGTACTTC
CASSQDMQIYEQYF
>TRBV7-2|.|TRBD1|TRBJ2-7
TGTGCCAGCAGCTCTTCAGGGGGAAGAAGATACGAGCAGTACTTC
CASSSSGGRRYEQYF
>TRBV20-1|.|.|TRBJ2-5
TGCAGTGCTAGTTCGGTCGGGACCCAGTACTTC
CSASSVGTQYF
>TRBV7-9|.|TRBD1|TRBJ1-4
TGTGCCAGCAGCTTAGGACAGGGTCTTAATGAAAAACTGTTTTTT
CASSLGQGLNEKLFF
>TRBV4-1|.|TRBD1|TRBJ1-6
TGCGCCAGCAGCCCCCGGGACAGGGGATCTTTAGGGAATTCACCCCTCCACTTT
CASSPRDRGSLGNSPLHF
>TRBV27|.|.|TRBJ2-7
TGTGCCAGCAGAAGGGTGCTTTCCTACGAGCAGTACTTC
CASRRVLSYEQYF
>TRBV6-1|.|TRBD1|TRBJ2-4
TGTGCCAGCAGTGAGACCCCGGACACCCGACAGGGCATTCAGTACTTC
CASSETPDTRQGIQYF
>TRBV20-1|.|.|TRBJ2-7
TGCAGTGCCCCGGGGGACTGGGAGCAGTACTTC
CSAPGDWEQYF
>TRBV5-1|.|TRBD1|TRBJ1-1
TGCGCCAGCAGCTTGCTGTCGACAGGGGGCACTGAAGCTTTCTTT
CASSLLSTGGTEAFF
>TRBV19|.|.|TRBJ2-7
TGTGCCAGTAGTCAGACAATTTTGGTCAACGAGCAGTACTTC
CASSQTILVNEQYF
>TRBV30|.|.|TRBJ2-5
TGTGCCTGGAGTACGGTAGGAGAGACCCAGTACTTC
CAWSTVGETQYF
>TRBV20-1|.|TRBD1|TRBJ1-5
TGCAGTGTTAGTAAAACAGGGGGCGGAAATCAGCCCCAGCATTTT
CSVSKTGGGNQPQHF
>TRBV20-1|few|.|TRBJ2-7
TGCAGTGCTTCGGCGACTACCGAGCAGTACTTC
CSASATTEQYF